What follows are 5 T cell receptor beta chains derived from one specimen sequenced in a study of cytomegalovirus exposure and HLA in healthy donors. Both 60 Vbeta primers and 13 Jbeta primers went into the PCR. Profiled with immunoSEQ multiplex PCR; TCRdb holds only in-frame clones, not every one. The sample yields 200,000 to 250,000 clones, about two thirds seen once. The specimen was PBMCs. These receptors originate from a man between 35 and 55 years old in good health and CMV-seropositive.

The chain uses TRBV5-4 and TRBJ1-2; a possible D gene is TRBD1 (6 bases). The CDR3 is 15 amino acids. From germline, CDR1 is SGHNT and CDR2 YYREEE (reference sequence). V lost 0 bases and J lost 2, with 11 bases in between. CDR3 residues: CASSLAGVGNYGYTF. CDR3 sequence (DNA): TGTGCCAGCAGCTTGGCAGGGGTTGGCAACTATGGCTACACCTTC.

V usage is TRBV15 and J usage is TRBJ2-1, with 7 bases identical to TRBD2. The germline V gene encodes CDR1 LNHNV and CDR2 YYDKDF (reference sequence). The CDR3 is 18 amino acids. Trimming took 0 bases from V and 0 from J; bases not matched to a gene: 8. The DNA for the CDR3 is TGTGCCACCAGCAGAGATATTGGGAGGGGAAGCTCCTACAATGAGCAGTTCTTC. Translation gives CATSRDIGRGSSYNEQFF.

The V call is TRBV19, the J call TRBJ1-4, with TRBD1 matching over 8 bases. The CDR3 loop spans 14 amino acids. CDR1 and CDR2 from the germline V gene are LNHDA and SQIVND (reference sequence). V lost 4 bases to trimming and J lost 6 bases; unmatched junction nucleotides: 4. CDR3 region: CASSNRQGYEKLFF. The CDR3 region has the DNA TGTGCCAGTAGTAACCGACAGGGGTATGAAAAACTGTTTTTT.

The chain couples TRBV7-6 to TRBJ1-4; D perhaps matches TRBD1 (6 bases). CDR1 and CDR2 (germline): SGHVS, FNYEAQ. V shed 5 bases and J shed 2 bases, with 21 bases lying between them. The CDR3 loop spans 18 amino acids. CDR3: CASSPQGGGRGTNEKLFF. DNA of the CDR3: TGTGCCAGCAGCCCCCAGGGTGGAGGGAGGGGGACTAATGAAAAACTGTTTTTT.

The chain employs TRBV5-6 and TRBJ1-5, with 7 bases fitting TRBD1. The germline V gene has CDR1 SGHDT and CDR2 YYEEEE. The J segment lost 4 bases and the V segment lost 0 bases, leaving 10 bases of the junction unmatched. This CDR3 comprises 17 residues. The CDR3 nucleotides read TGTGCCAGCAGCTTGGCCGAGACAGGGTACCCTAATCAGCCCCAGCATTTT. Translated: CASSLAETGYPNQPQHF.